Below, 10 T cell receptor beta chains from the same sample are listed, as sequenced in a study of spatial heterogeneity in lung cancer. Time point indicated: sample taken at primary tumor resection. Without sorting, whole RNA was sequenced from tumor, nontumor lung or frozen PBMC. TCRdb used MiXCR to reprocess the 5' RACE reads, holding one entry per CDR3 protein. The table shows about 85,000 distinct CDR3 sequences, with 15% to 25% occurring only once. The material was PBMCs, obtained at surgery. The source of these receptors is a male donor with early-stage non-small cell lung cancer.

Ten or more counts support this clonotype. The chain has TRBV6-6 and TRBJ2-3; 12 positions agree with TRBD2. J lost 1 base, V lost 2 bases, and 1 base had no gene match. The germline V gene encodes CDR1 MNHNY and CDR2 SVGAGI (reference sequence). The CDR3 length is 16 residues. The DNA for the CDR3 is TGTGCCAGCAGTTACGCTAGCGGGGGGGGCACAGATACGCAGTATTTT. Protein: CASSYASGGGTDTQYF.

The table lists this clonotype with a few counts. The chain uses TRBV5-1 and TRBJ1-4, with D perhaps TRBD1 (6 bases). Deletions cut 2 bases from V and 8 bases from J, with 16 bases between. The CDR3 consists of 15 residues. In germline, CDR1 is SGHRS, CDR2 YFSETQ. The CDR3 region has the DNA TGCGCCAGCAGCTTTACAGGGATCCAAAAGGAAAAACTGTTTTTT. Translation: CASSFTGIQKEKLFF.

This clonotype occurred many times. This chain connects TRBV6-1 to TRBJ2-3; no reliable D call. V lost 6 bases and J lost 6, with 13 bases in between. Germline values: CDR1 MNHNS, CDR2 SASEGT. The CDR3 is 13 residues long. The CDR3 loop reads CASSRDTLDTQYF. In DNA form, the CDR3 reads TGTGCCAGCAGCCGCGATACCCTCGATACGCAGTATTTT.

A few counts support this clonotype. The rearrangement links TRBV7-8 to TRBJ1-2, with a weak D call TRBD1 (5 bases). The CDR3 runs to 16 residues. V was cut by 7 bases and J by 1 base, with 19 bases left in between. Germline V gene sequence: CDR1 SGHVS, CDR2 FQNEAQ. CDR3 sequence (DNA): TGTGCCAGCACCCACCGGCACGGGGGGGTTAACTATGGCTACACCTTC. Its translation is CASTHRHGGVNYGYTF.

The gene calls are TRBV28 and TRBJ1-3; D not certain. Trimming removed 6 bases from V and 3 bases from J, with 12 bases in between. This CDR3 has 14 residues. Germline values: CDR1 MDHEN, CDR2 SYDVKM. CDR3 nucleotide sequence: TGTGCCAGCAGAAACGAAAGAGTTGGAAACACCATATATTTT. The encoded protein is CASRNERVGNTIYF.

This clonotype was seen a few times. This chain links TRBV3-1 with TRBJ1-2; 9 bases map to TRBD1. The V and J ends lost 7 bases and 7 bases, in that order; junction bases with no gene match: 7. CDR3 length: 13 residues. Germline CDR1 is LGHDT and CDR2 is YNNKEL (reference sequence). The CDR3 spells CASKQGTGSGYTF. The CDR3 bases are TGTGCCAGCAAACAAGGGACAGGGAGTGGCTACACCTTC. Full variable domain (missing parts from reference TRBV3-1 and TRBJ1-2): DTAVSQTPKYLVTQMGNDKSIKCEQNLGHDTMYWYKQDSKKFLKIMFSYNNKELIINETVPNRFSPKSPDKAHLNLHINSLELGDSAVYFCASKQGTGSGYTFGSGTRLTVV.

Many counts were recorded for this clonotype. This rearrangement joins TRBV29-1 to TRBJ1-1; no clear D. Germline-derived CDR1 and CDR2 are SQVTM and ANQGSEA. Trimming stripped 6 bases from V and 4 bases from J, with 12 bases between. There are 12 residues in the CDR3. The CDR3 region is CSVRIFSTEAFF. The CDR3 nucleotides read TGCAGCGTCAGGATCTTTTCCACTGAAGCTTTCTTT.

This clonotype was observed a few times. The rearrangement joins TRBV6-6 to TRBJ1-2, with D uncertain. This CDR3 comprises 11 residues. In germline, CDR1 is MNHNY, CDR2 SVGAGI (reference sequence). The V end lost 5 bases, the J end lost 8 bases, and 9 bases lay between the germline ends. For the CDR3, the DNA is TGTGCCAGCAGTCCTGGCACGGGCTACACCTTC. Amino acid sequence: CASSPGTGYTF.

This clonotype was seen a handful of times. The gene calls are TRBV6-6 and TRBJ2-1; D call uncertain. The V end was cut by 0 bases, the J end by 8 bases, with 11 bases between. The CDR3 is 14 residues long. Germline CDR1 is MNHNY and CDR2 is SVGAGI (reference sequence). Here the CDR3 reads CASSYSRLPDEQFF. The DNA of the CDR3 is TGTGCCAGCAGTTACTCGAGACTCCCAGATGAGCAGTTCTTC.

The sample holds a few counts of this clonotype. V is TRBV6-1 and J is TRBJ1-2; D remains unclear. There are 13 residues in the CDR3. V was clipped by 5 bases and J by 5 bases, with 12 bases between them. The V gene's germline CDR1 is MNHNS and CDR2 SASEGT. CDR3 nucleotide sequence: TGTGCCAGCAGTCCGACAAGCGTTTATGGCTACACCTTC. Translation gives CASSPTSVYGYTF.